Given below is one T cell receptor (beta chain) in context. The antigen is unknown. Generated by immunoSEQ multiplex PCR, the TCRdb table keeps only in-frame clones and is missing some. The table has 20,000 or so clones, about 83% seen once. The sample belongs to a study of OX40 agonist ivuxolimab in advanced cancers. Study conclusions and caveats: At doses 0.1 to 3.0 mg/kg, CD4+ and CD8+ clones expanded.

The V and J ends lost 1 base and 7 bases, in that order; junction bases with no gene match: 11. This CDR3 contains 17 residues. Germline V gene sequence: CDR1 SGHDN, CDR2 FVKESK. Sequences were derived from CD4+ or CD8+ T cells sorted from blood, sampled in a trial of the OX40 agonist ivuxolimab. V gene TRBV14 combines with J gene TRBJ2-7; 12 bases align to TRBD1. The receptor was derived from an adult with an advanced solid tumor such as melanoma, head and neck, liver or kidney cancer. CDR3 in DNA: TGTGCCAGCAGCCAAGGGGTTTCCGGGACAGGGGGCAGGGAGCAGTACTTC. Protein sequence: CASSQGVSGTGGREQYF. Supplemented by reference TRBV14 and TRBJ2-7, the full variable domain reads EAGVTQFPSHSVIEKGQTVTLRCDPISGHDNLYWYRRVMGKEIKFLLHFVKESKQDESGMPNNRFLAERTGGTYSTLKVQPAELEDSGVYFCASSQGVSGTGGREQYFGPGTRLTVT.